This T cell receptor (beta chain) was sequenced in a study of cytomegalovirus exposure and HLA in healthy donors. The overall study: Samples from HLA-typed donors yielded some 85 million unique TCRs in an early data release.

PCR employed 60 Vbeta and 13 Jbeta primers. Clones were sequenced by immunoSEQ multiplex PCR, and TCRdb holds only the in-frame ones, with some missing. The sample carries fewer than 200,000 clones, roughly 80% recorded once. CDR3 size: 13 residues. V lost 11 bases, J lost 6 bases, and 17 bases lay in between. Germline values: CDR1 LNHDA, CDR2 SQIVND (reference sequence). This receptor was obtained from a young woman in good health and CMV-seropositive. The rearrangement uses TRBV19 and TRBJ1-5; D might be TRBD1 (6 bases). Specimen: PBMCs. The DNA of the CDR3 is TGTGCCTTGGGTCGGGGGGCAGGTCAGCCCCAGCATTTT. It is translated as CALGRGAGQPQHF.